The next 2 T cell receptor beta chains were all read from a single sample in a study of blood T cell repertoires in COVID-19. Sequencing was performed with immunoSEQ multiplex PCR; in TCRdb, only in-frame clones are kept and a portion is missing. The table has some 120,000 clones, about four fifths seen once. Source material: peripheral blood. All receptors come from a man aged 55 to 69 with acute or convalescent COVID-19.

This clone was seen a single time. This chain uses TRBV9 with TRBJ2-1, with 9 bases that match TRBD2. CDR3 length: 18 amino acids. The V gene end was trimmed by 6 bases and the J gene end by 4 bases; junction bases not matched to a gene: 17. Looked up from germline, CDR1 is SGDLS and CDR2 is YYNGEE. The CDR3 loop reads CASTRGVAGVRGYNEQFF. The CDR3 coding sequence is TGTGCCAGCACCCGGGGGGTAGCGGGAGTCCGTGGGTACAATGAGCAGTTCTTC. Variable domain in full (rest from reference TRBV9 and TRBJ2-1): DSGVTQTPKHLITATGQRVTLRCSPRSGDLSVYWYQQSLDQGLQFLIQYYNGEERAKGNILERFSAQQFPDLHSELNLSSLELGDSALYFCASTRGVAGVRGYNEQFFGPGTRLTVL.

This clone was seen more than once but under ten times. The V call is TRBV6-5, the J call TRBJ2-5; TRBD2 is a possible D gene (5 bases). CDR1 MNHEY and CDR2 SVGAGI come from the germline V gene. The V end lost 4 bases, the J end lost 5 bases, and 11 bases lay between the germline ends. The CDR3 is 13 residues long. CDR3 sequence reads: CASSSERRETQYF. CDR3 DNA: TGTGCCAGCAGTTCGGAAAGGAGGGAGACCCAGTACTTC.